Here is one TCR beta chain with its context. This clonotype was recorded a few times. This receptor's antigen is unknown. Base qualities are not at hand, and no much larger clone is one base apart. The sample is drawn from a study of CD8+CD57+ T cells in acquired aplastic anemia (dated by TCRdb to the late 2010s). Regarding the research as a whole: Extracted DNA from sorted CD4+ and CD8+ cells averaged approximately 3.4 ug, ranging from roughly 0.17 to 27.4 ug. For healthy donor samples, the average read count was around 9.9 million for CD4+ cells and 11 million to 13 million for CD8+ cells.

Results the study describes overall, beyond this receptor: CD8+ Simpson's diversity did not differ significantly between patients and healthy controls (P=0.060). Approximately 27 CD8+ CDR3 sequences were found in both patients and controls but appeared to be highly expressed in patients and within the immunodominant clones of the patients.

The study deep-sequenced TCR repertoires of sorted CD4+ and CD8+ blood T cells from severe aplastic anemia patients and healthy subjects. Ficoll-Paque density gradient centrifugation was used to isolate peripheral blood mononuclear cells. CD4+ and CD8+ T cells were sorted by FACS or magnetic beads before DNA extraction. Profiling of TCR beta VDJ combinations and CDR3 sequences used genomic DNA as the template. An Illumina HiSeq 2000 was the platform used for TCR repertoire sequencing. The study's own analysis went as follows. Repertoires were assessed using TRBV/TRBJ rearrangement plots, CDR3 size and DJ length profiles, and Simpson's diversity index. The most abundant DNA sequence in the deep sequencing data was defined as the immunodominant clone. CDR3 amino acid sequences were screened for sharing across subjects and were compared with published repertoires and the VDJdb database. TCRdb reanalyzed the raw reads on its own, using fastp at Q25 for trimming and MiXCR for clone calling, and kept in-frame beta chains. CDR3 protein duplicates are merged, each entry listing the most common genes and DNA. TCRdb's processing, not the authors' own work, is the source of the V and J calls. Recorded for this sample are about 420,000 distinct CDR3 sequences; 65% to 80% of them occurred a single time. The top ten clones comprise more than 3.5% of the sample.

The sequenced material came from sorted CD4+, CD8+, or CD8+CD57+ T cells (not recorded which) from PBMCs. The sequence derives from a human donor in good health, serving as a control.

The CDR3 region reads CASSLGTGGWKTQYF. The DNA sequence is TGTGCCAGCAGCTTGGGTACAGGGGGCTGGAAGACCCAGTACTTC. Rearrangement joined TRBV5-4 to TRBJ2-5, with TRBD1 matching 9 junction bases. Compared with germline, V lacks 0 bases and J lacks 6 bases; bases without a gene match: 6. The CDR3 runs 15 residues from the cysteine to the phenylalanine. Left in the record is the CDR3 DNA by itself, 45 bases read in frame from the first base. CDR1 SGHNT and CDR2 YYREEE were looked up in the germline V gene (reference sequence).